Listed below are T cell receptor beta chains from one sample, sequenced in a study of identical twins. TCRdb independently ran MiXCR on the 5' RACE reads; one entry per CDR3 protein. The sample carries 1.5 million to 2 million distinct CDR3 sequences, about 30% recorded once. The specimen was cord blood. The receptors shown here come from a newborn girl in good health. CDR3s include the opening cysteine and the closing phenylalanine or tryptophan. Clone size, where shown, is once, few, many, or a class for clones that have expanded.

V gene,clone size,J gene,CDR3 length,CDR3 protein
TRBV7-2,few,TRBJ2-3,14,CASSLWALQDTQYF
TRBV10-3,few,TRBJ2-3,16,CAISDPRGLKGDTQYF
TRBV27,many,TRBJ2-3,15,CASSFPTGGTDTQYF
TRBV12-3/TRBV12-4,few,TRBJ1-5,16,CASSLGWTEDDQPQHF
TRBV27,NA,TRBJ1-1,15,CASSLSVGLQTEAFF
TRBV27,NA,TRBJ1-2,13,CASSLVWDGGYTF
TRBV27,NA,TRBJ2-1,14,CASSLAGEDNEQFF
TRBV18,few,TRBJ2-1,16,CASSPRVAGDYNEQFF
TRBV20-1,NA,TRBJ2-7,11,CSAGEAYEQYF
TRBV24-1,few,TRBJ2-5,15,CATSDPGTGVETQYF
TRBV7-2,NA,TRBJ2-3,14,CASSLELVRDTQYF
TRBV24-1,NA,TRBJ2-1,14,CATSVQGRGNEQFF
TRBV29-1,many,TRBJ2-1,14,CSVERAEGLISQFF
TRBV14,NA,TRBJ1-2,13,CASSQDQSAGYTF
TRBV10-3,few,TRBJ2-7,15,CAIIRTGEPSYEQYF
TRBV6-6,NA,TRBJ1-4,14,CASSFTTTGEKLFF
TRBV27,NA,TRBJ2-5,13,CASSDLLRETQYF
TRBV10-2,few,TRBJ2-3,12,CASSATPDTQYF
TRBV30,NA,TRBJ2-3,15,CAWSVGQGSTDTQYF
TRBV27,NA,TRBJ2-1,14,CASSPGTGFNEQFF
TRBV3-1,few,TRBJ2-1,15,CASTWGLAGGDEQFF
TRBV20-1,NA,TRBJ2-7,16,CSAPGRGLAGVYEQYF
TRBV7-8,once,TRBJ1-5,17,CASSLGLWSTGRQPQHF
TRBV4-2,few,TRBJ2-1,14,CASSFRERVNEQFF
TRBV6-1,few,TRBJ1-4,13,CASSEWRGQKLFF
TRBV7-8,NA,TRBJ2-7,13,CASSFGTENEQYF
TRBV5-1,NA,NA,14,CASGLGLAIYEQYF
TRBV4-1,few,TRBJ1-2,14,CASSQVYSSYGYTF
TRBV20-1,NA,TRBJ2-7,15,CSANSGGVGDNEQYF